The 3 T cell receptor beta chains below all came from one sample that was sequenced in a study of blood T cell repertoires in COVID-19 (dated by TCRdb to 2019 to 2021). Libraries were built with the immunoSEQ multiplex PCR assay. TCRdb limited this immuneACCESS table to in-frame rearrangements with V and J called. A share of clones is missing; checked studies link under half to unresolved V genes, and the rest is unexplained. The table for this sample lists 200,000 to 250,000 clones; about nine tenths of them were counted only once. The leading ten clones occupy about 6.5% of the sample. Material: peripheral blood. The origin of the receptors is a man aged 55 to 70 who had recovered from COVID-19.

The chain has TRBV12-3 or TRBV12-4 and TRBJ1-1; D might be TRBD1 (5 bases). CDR3 length equals 13 residues. Trimming left V 8 bases short and J 3 bases short, with 13 bases between. As DNA, the CDR3 is TGTGCCAGCGTTGGGGAGGGGTACACTGAAGCTTTCTTT. Residues: CASVGEGYTEAFF.

The gene calls are TRBV12-3 or TRBV12-4 and TRBJ1-1; D remains unclear. The germline V and J ends were trimmed by 2 bases and 4 bases, with 8 bases remaining between them. CDR3 length: 13 residues. The CDR3 loop is CASSLWQATEAFF. The CDR3 bases are TGTGCCAGCAGTTTATGGCAGGCCACTGAAGCTTTCTTT.

The rearrangement uses TRBV7-9 and TRBJ2-1, with 10 bases identical to TRBD2. Germline V CDR1 and CDR2: SEHNR, FQNEAQ (reference sequence). This CDR3 is built from 15 residues. V was clipped by 5 bases and J by 7 bases; unmatched bases: 8. The CDR3 spells CASSPQLAGLNEQFF. CDR3 in DNA: TGTGCCAGCAGCCCACAACTAGCGGGGCTTAATGAGCAGTTCTTC.